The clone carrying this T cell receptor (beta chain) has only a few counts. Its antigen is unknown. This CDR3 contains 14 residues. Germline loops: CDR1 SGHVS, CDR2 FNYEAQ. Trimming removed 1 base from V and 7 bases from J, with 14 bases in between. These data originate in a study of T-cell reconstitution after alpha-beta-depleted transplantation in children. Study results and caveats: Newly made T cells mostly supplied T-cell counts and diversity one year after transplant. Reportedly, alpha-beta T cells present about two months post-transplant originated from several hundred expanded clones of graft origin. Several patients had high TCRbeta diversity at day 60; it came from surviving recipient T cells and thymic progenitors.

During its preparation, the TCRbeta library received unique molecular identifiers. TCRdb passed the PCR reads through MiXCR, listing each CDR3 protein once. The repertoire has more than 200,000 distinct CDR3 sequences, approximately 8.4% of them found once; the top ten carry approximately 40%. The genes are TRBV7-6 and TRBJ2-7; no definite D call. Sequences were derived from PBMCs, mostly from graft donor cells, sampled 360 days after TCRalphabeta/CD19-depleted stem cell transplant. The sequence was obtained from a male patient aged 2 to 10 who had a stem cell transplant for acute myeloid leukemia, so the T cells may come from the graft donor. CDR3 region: CASSLGPRLREQYF. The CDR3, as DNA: TGTGCCAGCAGCTTAGGGCCCCGGCTAAGGGAGCAGTACTTC.